This T cell receptor beta chain appears in the sequencing data of a study of patients and donors after allogeneic stem cell transplantation. V lost 7 bases and J lost 0; bases outside the gene matches: 3. The CDR3 loop spans 13 amino acids. Germline V gene lookup returns CDR1 SQVTM and CDR2 ANQGSEA. TCRdb independently ran MiXCR on the RT-PCR reads; one entry per CDR3 protein. The table lists about 960,000 distinct CDR3 sequences, more than 15% of them singletons. In this sample, this clonotype turned up a few times. This TCR came from a human donor who was either an allogeneic HSCT recipient or a stem cell or donor lymphocyte infusion donor (not recorded which). It is not recorded whose cells these are; they may come from a transplant donor. The rearrangement joins TRBV29-1 to TRBJ2-1; 7 bases line up with TRBD1. Sequencing was done on a sample of blood, either unsorted or a sorted T cell fraction (not recorded which). The DNA for the CDR3 is TGCAGCGGGGGACAGAGCTCCTACAATGAGCAGTTCTTC. Translated, it gives CSGGQSSYNEQFF.